The subject of this entry is one T cell receptor (beta chain). Its antigen is as yet unknown. This table comes from immunoSEQ multiplex PCR, and its TCRdb copy is limited to in-frame clones, with some not included. The sample holds 600,000 or so clones; 85% to 95% are singletons and the top ten take approximately 0.11%. The naive CD8 population came from CD45RO-negative cells selected for CCR7, without terminally differentiated effector memory CD45RA+ cells. These data belong to a study of shared clonotypes between healthy human individuals. Study information: Per donor, three plates held CD4 naive cells, three held CD4 memory, two held CD8 naive and one held CD8 memory.

V shed 4 bases, J shed 0 bases, and the junction held 4 bases outside the gene matches. The CDR3 is made up of 16 amino acids. Germline-derived CDR1 and CDR2 are MGHRA and YSYEKL. The study's findings and limits: Clonotype sharing across donors was expected to vary with sequencing depth. Generation probabilities of non-shared clonotypes were lower (relative to those shared by all four donors). A generally larger estimated richness was seen in naive subsets than in memory subsets.

This clonotype was obtained from a young woman in good health. The J gene is TRBJ2-7, the V gene TRBV4-1, with 12 bases aligning to TRBD2. Material for sequencing was naive CD8+ T cells sorted from blood. The CDR3, as DNA: TGCGCCAGCAGCCGCTTACTAGCGGGAGGCTCCTACGAGCAGTACTTC. This sequence encodes CASSRLLAGGSYEQYF.